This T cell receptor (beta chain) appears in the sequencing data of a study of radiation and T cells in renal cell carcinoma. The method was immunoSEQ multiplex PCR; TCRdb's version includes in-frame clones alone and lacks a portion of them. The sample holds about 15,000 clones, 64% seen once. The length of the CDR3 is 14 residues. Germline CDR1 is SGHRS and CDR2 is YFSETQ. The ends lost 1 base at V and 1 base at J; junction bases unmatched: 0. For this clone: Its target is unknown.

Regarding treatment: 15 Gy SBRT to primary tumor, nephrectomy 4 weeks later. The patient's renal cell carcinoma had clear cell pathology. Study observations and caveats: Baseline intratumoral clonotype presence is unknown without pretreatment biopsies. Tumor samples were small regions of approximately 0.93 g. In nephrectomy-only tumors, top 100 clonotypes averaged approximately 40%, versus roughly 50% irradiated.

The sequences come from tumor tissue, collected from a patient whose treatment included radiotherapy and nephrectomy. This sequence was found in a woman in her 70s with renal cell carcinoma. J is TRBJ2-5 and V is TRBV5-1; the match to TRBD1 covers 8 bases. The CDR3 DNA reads TGCGCCAGCAGCTTGACAGGGGGCCAAGAGACCCAGTACTTC. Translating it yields CASSLTGGQETQYF.